Listed here are 31 T cell receptor beta chains from one sample, sequenced in a study of shared clonotypes between healthy human individuals. The repertoire was sequenced with immunoSEQ multiplex PCR; TCRdb's copy has only in-frame clones and lacks some. This table holds roughly 1.5 million clones, 98% found once. Input material: naive CD4+ T cells sorted from blood. Documented subset: CD45RA+ positively selected. The receptor set was obtained from a young man in good health.

V is TRBV18 and J is TRBJ2-7; D perhaps matches TRBD2 (5 bases). This CDR3 is built from 13 residues. V lost 2 bases to trimming and J lost 4 bases, with 9 bases between them. CDR1 and CDR2 from the germline V gene are KGHSH and LQKENI. The DNA of the CDR3 is TGTGCCAGCTCACCATTTCGAGGGTACGAGCAGTACTTC. It is translated as CASSPFRGYEQYF.

A note on this clone: The same CDR3 can be traced to other DNA sequences in this sample. This chain connects TRBV5-1 to TRBJ2-7; TRBD1 agrees at 7 bases. The CDR3 loop spans 13 amino acids. Losses at the gene ends were 4 bases for V and 2 bases for J; bases not matched to a gene: 3. In germline, CDR1 is SGHRS, CDR2 YFSETQ. Here the CDR3 DNA reads TGCGCCAGCAGCCAGGGACAGACCTACGAGCAGTACTTC. Its protein is CASSQGQTYEQYF.

The chain has TRBV5-4 and TRBJ1-2; D is undetermined. Per germline, CDR1 SGHNT and CDR2 YYREEE (reference sequence). The CDR3 has 14 amino acids. The germline V and J ends were trimmed by 1 base and 4 bases, with 11 bases remaining between them. CDR3 residues: CASSLSGRIYGYTF. CDR3 sequence (DNA): TGTGCCAGCAGCTTGAGTGGCAGGATCTATGGCTACACCTTC.

The genes are TRBV9 and TRBJ2-1; D unclear. Germline V gene lookup returns CDR1 SGDLS and CDR2 YYNGEE. Trimming took 4 bases from V and 8 from J, leaving 16 bases between them. CDR3 size: 14 residues. The CDR3 DNA sequence: TGTGCCAGCAGCCTCGACACGTTTGTCGATGAGCAGTTCTTC. Protein: CASSLDTFVDEQFF.

V gene TRBV5-1 combines with J gene TRBJ2-7, with D perhaps TRBD1 (5 bases). The CDR3 sequence is 12 residues long. V was trimmed by 7 bases and J by 2 bases, leaving 10 bases between them. Germline CDR1 SGHRS, CDR2 YFSETQ. The CDR3 loop reads CASPAGPYEQYF. CDR3 in DNA: TGCGCCAGCCCCGCAGGGCCCTACGAGCAGTACTTC.

The V and J genes are TRBV27 and TRBJ2-7; 10 nucleotides match TRBD2. CDR1 and CDR2 (germline): MNHEY, SMNVEV (reference sequence). There are 15 residues in the CDR3. The V segment lost 5 bases and the J segment 6 bases; nucleotides outside the gene matches: 10. The DNA for the CDR3 is TGTGCCAGCAGTCCCTTACGGCTAGCGGGAGTCGAGCAGTACTTC. Its protein product is CASSPLRLAGVEQYF.

The V and J genes are TRBV18 and TRBJ2-3; D gene uncertain. The V gene's germline CDR1 is KGHSH and CDR2 LQKENI. The CDR3 consists of 11 residues. Between the trimmed V and J ends, which lost 4 bases and 6 bases, there was a span of 5 bases. In DNA form, the CDR3 reads TGTGCCAGCTCACGAAACGATACGCAGTATTTT. This translates into CASSRNDTQYF.

The chain joins TRBV29-1 to TRBJ2-7; D not certain. The CDR3 is 13 amino acids. Trimming stripped 5 bases from V and 1 base from J, with 12 bases between. Germline CDR1 reads SQVTM; CDR2 reads ANQGSEA. DNA of the CDR3: TGCAGCGTTCGAAGGGCGATTTCCTACGAGCAGTACTTC. Amino acid sequence: CSVRRAISYEQYF.

V is TRBV5-5 and J is TRBJ1-4; D might be TRBD1 (6 bases). CDR1 SGHKS and CDR2 YYEKEE come from the germline V gene (reference sequence). This CDR3 is 14 amino acids long. V was cut by 2 bases and J by 6 bases, with 11 bases left in between. DNA for the CDR3: TGTGCCAGCAGCTTACAGGGCCCTTATGAAAAACTGTTTTTT. It encodes CASSLQGPYEKLFF.

J is TRBJ2-5 and V is TRBV11-1, with D possibly called TRBD1 or TRBD2 (6 bases each). The CDR3 has 16 residues. Germline V lookup: CDR1 SGHAT, CDR2 FQDESV (reference sequence). The V end lost 3 bases, the J end lost 5 bases, and 19 bases lay between the germline ends. As DNA, the CDR3 is TGTGCCAGCAGCTTTTCTGGGGGGCGAGGGTTGGAGACCCAGTACTTC. Translation gives CASSFSGGRGLETQYF.

J is TRBJ2-2 and V is TRBV5-1; D ambiguous. V lost 0 bases and J 0 bases, leaving 30 bases between the germline ends. The CDR3 has 23 residues. The germline V gene has CDR1 SGHRS and CDR2 YFSETQ. In nucleotides, the CDR3 is TGCGCCAGCAGCTTGGATATCTATGCGATTTTCCCCATCCGCCAGGCGAACACCGGGGAGCTGTTTTTT. Translating gives CASSLDIYAIFPIRQANTGELFF.

DNA for the CDR3: TGTGCCACCAGCAGAGCTATGGCTAGCGGGAGGTACGAGCAGTACTTC. This codes for CATSRAMASGRYEQYF. This chain links TRBV15 with TRBJ2-7, with TRBD2 matching over 11 bases. Trimming at V came to 1 base and at J to 4 bases, leaving 6 bases not matched to a gene. CDR1 is LNHNV, CDR2 YYDKDF, per germline (reference sequence). The CDR3 loop spans 16 amino acids.

To note about this clone: The identical CDR3 is also encoded by other nucleotide sequences in the sample. V and J are TRBV19 and TRBJ2-7; TRBD1 agrees at 9 bases. Germline trimming cut 4 bases from V and 1 base from J; bases unmatched to any gene: 2. CDR1 and CDR2 from the germline V gene are LNHDA and SQIVND (reference sequence). This CDR3 region has 14 residues. CDR3 in DNA: TGTGCCAGTAGTACAGACAGGGGGTCCTACGAGCAGTACTTC. It codes for CASSTDRGSYEQYF.

Notes on this clone: The same CDR3 arises from other DNA sequences in this sample as well. The chain combines TRBV5-1 with TRBJ2-7; no firm D call. This CDR3 has 13 residues. Deletions cut 1 base from V and 3 bases from J, with 8 bases between. Looked up from germline, CDR1 is SGHRS and CDR2 is YFSETQ. The CDR3 loop reads CASSLRVDYEQYF. The CDR3 nucleotides are TGCGCCAGCAGCTTGAGAGTGGACTACGAGCAGTACTTC.

This clone has only one observation. The rearrangement uses TRBV6-5 and TRBJ2-2; 7 bases fit TRBD2. V lost 1 base and J lost 7; bases outside the gene matches: 3. The CDR3 extends over 14 amino acids. Germline CDR1 is MNHEY and CDR2 is SVGAGI. The CDR3 here is CASSYFRTSGELFF. CDR3 DNA sequence: TGTGCCAGCAGTTACTTCAGGACTAGCGGGGAGCTGTTTTTT.

This sequence joins TRBV28 and TRBJ2-5; D uncertain. CDR1 MDHEN and CDR2 SYDVKM come from the germline V gene. This CDR3 has 12 residues. The V end was cut by 6 bases, the J end by 5 bases, with 10 bases between. The CDR3 protein is CASSTFLETQYF. CDR3 sequence (DNA): TGTGCCAGCAGCACCTTCCTCGAGACCCAGTACTTC.

The gene calls are TRBV10-3 and TRBJ2-7; 8 bases are shared with TRBD2. The CDR3 runs to 14 residues. Germline CDR1 is ENHRY and CDR2 is SYGVKD. V was clipped by 10 bases and J by 7 bases; unmatched bases: 15. The CDR3 DNA reads as TGTGCCACCACCCGGCTAGCGGGCTTTTGGGAGCAGTACTTC. Translated, it gives CATTRLAGFWEQYF.

As to this clone: This sample also contains other DNA sequences that code for the same CDR3. The chain uses TRBV2 and TRBJ1-5; unclear D gene. The CDR3 runs 12 residues. Trimming shortened V by 1 base and J by 6 bases, and 4 bases separated the two germline ends. The germline gives CDR1 SNHLY, CDR2 FYNNEI. The CDR3 sequence is CASSEGSQPQHF. Written as DNA, the CDR3 is TGTGCCAGCAGTGAAGGAAGTCAGCCCCAGCATTTT.

The chain has TRBV19 and TRBJ1-2, with TRBD1 as a possible D gene (6 bases). This CDR3 comprises 13 residues. Trimming removed 6 bases from V and 5 bases from J, with 13 bases in between. Germline CDR1 reads LNHDA; CDR2 reads SQIVND (reference sequence). CDR3 bases: TGTGCCAGTAGCCCCCAGGGGCGGTATGGCTACACCTTC. It specifies CASSPQGRYGYTF. The whole variable domain, filled in from reference TRBV19 and TRBJ1-2, reads DGGITQSPKYLFRKEGQNVTLSCEQNLNHDAMYWYRQDPGQGLRLIYYSQIVNDFQKGDIAEGYSVSREKKESFPLTVTSAQKNPTAFYLCASSPQGRYGYTFGSGTRLTVV.

This clone has only one observation. The chain links TRBV9 to TRBJ2-3; TRBD2 agrees at 7 bases. This CDR3 comprises 15 residues. V was pared by 0 bases and J by 2 bases, with 3 bases of the junction left unmatched. CDR1 and CDR2 (germline): SGDLS, YYNGEE. CDR3 amino acids: CASSVGGDYTDTQYF. CDR3 nucleotides: TGTGCCAGCAGCGTAGGAGGGGACTACACAGATACGCAGTATTTT.

Comment on this clone: The same CDR3 is also encoded by other DNA sequences in this sample. The chain couples TRBV30 to TRBJ2-5; D is undetermined. There are 12 residues in the CDR3. Germline assignment: CDR1 GTSNPN and CDR2 SVGIG (reference sequence). Trimming shortened V by 2 bases and J by 3 bases, and 7 bases separated the two germline ends. As DNA, the CDR3 is TGTGCCTGGAGTCGTGGGGAAGAGACCCAGTACTTC. As protein: CAWSRGEETQYF.

Here the CDR3 reads CASSLSSGSLSYNEQFF. The DNA for the CDR3 is TGTGCCAGCAGCTTAAGTAGCGGGAGTTTATCCTACAATGAGCAGTTCTTC. V is TRBV7-9 and J is TRBJ2-1; 9 bases line up with TRBD2. This CDR3 has 17 amino acids. Germline V gives CDR1 SEHNR, CDR2 FQNEAQ (reference sequence). Germline trimming cut 2 bases from V and 1 base from J; bases unmatched to any gene: 6. The whole variable domain, filled in from reference TRBV7-9 and TRBJ2-1, reads DTGVSQNPRHKITKRGQNVTFRCDPISEHNRLYWYRQTLGQGPEFLTYFQNEAQLEKSRLLSDRFSAERPKGSFSTLEIQRTEQGDSAMYLCASSLSSGSLSYNEQFFGPGTRLTVL.

Notes on this clone: This sample also contains other DNA sequences that code for the same CDR3. CDR3 DNA: TGTGCCAGCAGTCTCTCCCGGGAGCAGTACTTC. It specifies CASSLSREQYF. The chain has TRBV28 and TRBJ2-7; the D is unclear. This CDR3 has 11 amino acids. The V gene lost 5 bases and the J gene lost 7 bases, with 9 bases spanning the gap. CDR1 is MDHEN and CDR2 is SYDVKM in the germline V gene.

The rearrangement uses TRBV5-1 and TRBJ2-3; the D call may be TRBD1 or TRBD2 (5 bases each). The CDR3 contains 15 residues. Germline values: CDR1 SGHRS, CDR2 YFSETQ. V was pared by 0 bases and J by 2 bases, with 10 bases between. CDR3: CASSLEGPDTDTQYF. In DNA form, the CDR3 reads TGCGCCAGCAGCTTGGAGGGACCTGACACAGATACGCAGTATTTT.

The chain employs TRBV7-7 and TRBJ2-5; D uncertain. V was shortened by 5 bases and J by 4 bases, with 8 bases between the two germline ends. Germline V gene sequence: CDR1 SSHAT, CDR2 FNYEAQ (reference sequence). The CDR3 covers 12 residues. The CDR3 loop reads CASSPLTETQYF. The DNA for the CDR3 is TGTGCCAGCAGCCCCTTGACAGAGACCCAGTACTTC.

The chain recombines TRBV5-1 with TRBJ2-7, with 13 bases matching TRBD2. CDR1 is SGHRS, CDR2 YFSETQ, per germline. J gave up 0 bases and V 4 bases, and 10 bases lay outside the gene matches. The CDR3 sequence is 18 residues long. The CDR3 region is CASSPGLAGEWSSYEQYF. In DNA, the CDR3 is TGCGCCAGCAGCCCTGGACTAGCGGGGGAATGGAGCTCCTACGAGCAGTACTTC.

The V call is TRBV25-1, the J call TRBJ1-3; the match to TRBD1 covers 9 bases. With V trimmed by 5 bases and J by 1 base, 6 bases remained unmatched. Germline loops: CDR1 MGHDK, CDR2 SYGVNS. This CDR3 contains 16 residues. In DNA, the CDR3 is TGTGCCAGCAGTAAAACAGGGGGCGTTTCTGGAAACACCATATATTTT. It is translated as CASSKTGGVSGNTIYF.

The chain recombines TRBV5-4 with TRBJ2-1; TRBD2 aligns across 8 bases. J gave up 7 bases and V 4 bases, and 7 bases lay outside the gene matches. Germline V CDR1 and CDR2: SGHNT, YYREEE (reference sequence). The CDR3 extends over 14 amino acids. The CDR3 coding sequence is TGTGCCAGCAGCCCTAGCGGGTTAGAAAATGAGCAGTTCTTC. Its protein is CASSPSGLENEQFF.

J is TRBJ2-7 and V is TRBV6-1, with TRBD1 as a possible D gene (7 bases). This CDR3 has 14 residues. V lost 5 bases and J 2 bases, leaving 13 bases between the germline ends. Germline V CDR1 and CDR2: MNHNS, SASEGT. CDR3 sequence: CASSTQGGAYEQYF. The CDR3 nucleotides read TGTGCCAGCAGTACCCAGGGGGGCGCCTACGAGCAGTACTTC.

The CDR3 region is CASSATSVSYEQYF. The CDR3 coding sequence is TGTGCCAGCAGCGCGACTAGCGTCTCCTACGAGCAGTACTTC. The rearrangement links TRBV7-8 to TRBJ2-7, with 8 bases identical to TRBD2. V lost 5 bases to trimming and J lost 0 bases; unmatched junction nucleotides: 3. The CDR3 consists of 14 residues. Germline V lookup: CDR1 SGHVS, CDR2 FQNEAQ.

The V and J genes are TRBV19 and TRBJ2-1; 11 bases line up with TRBD1. The V gene's germline CDR1 is LNHDA and CDR2 SQIVND (reference sequence). Trimming at V came to 6 bases and at J to 9 bases, leaving 7 bases not matched to a gene. The CDR3 consists of 14 residues. The CDR3 loop is CASSRDRGIGEQFF. Here the CDR3 DNA reads TGTGCCAGTAGCCGGGACAGGGGGATAGGTGAGCAGTTCTTC.